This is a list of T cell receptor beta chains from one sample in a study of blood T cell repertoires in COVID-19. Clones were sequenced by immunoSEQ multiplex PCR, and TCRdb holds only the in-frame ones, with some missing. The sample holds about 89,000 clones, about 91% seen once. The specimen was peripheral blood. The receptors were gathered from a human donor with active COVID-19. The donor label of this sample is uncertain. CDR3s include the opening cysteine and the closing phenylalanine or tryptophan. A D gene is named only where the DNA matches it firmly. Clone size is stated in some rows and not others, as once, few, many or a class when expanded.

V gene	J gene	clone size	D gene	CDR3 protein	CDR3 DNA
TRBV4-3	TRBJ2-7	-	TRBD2	CASSPGLAGYEQYF	TGCGCCAGCAGCCCGGGACTAGCCGGTTACGAGCAGTACTTC
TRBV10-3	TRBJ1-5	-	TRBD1	CATRRDRGQPQHF	TGTGCCACCCGCCGGGACAGGGGTCAGCCCCAGCATTTT
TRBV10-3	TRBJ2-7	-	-	CAIRIDREDEQYF	TGTGCCATCAGGATAGACAGGGAGGACGAGCAGTACTTC
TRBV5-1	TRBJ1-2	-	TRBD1	CASSPGQGARTYGYTF	TGCGCCAGCAGCCCGGGACAGGGGGCGCGTACCTATGGCTACACCTTC
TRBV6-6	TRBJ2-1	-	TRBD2	CASSPVERGAYYNEQFF	TGTGCCAGCAGTCCCGTCGAGCGGGGGGCCTACTACAATGAGCAGTTCTTC
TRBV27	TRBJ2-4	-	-	CATGLPGNIQYF	TGTGCCACCGGCCTCCCCGGGAACATTCAGTACTTC
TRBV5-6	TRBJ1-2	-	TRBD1	CASSLDRGSRGYTF	TGTGCCAGCAGTCTTGACAGGGGATCGAGAGGCTACACCTTC
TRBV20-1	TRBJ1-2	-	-	CSAPGEGGYTF	TGCAGTGCTCCGGGGGAAGGCGGCTACACCTTC
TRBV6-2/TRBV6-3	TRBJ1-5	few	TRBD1	CASSYSDRGTQPQHF	TGTGCCAGCAGTTACTCGGACAGGGGGACTCAGCCCCAGCATTTT
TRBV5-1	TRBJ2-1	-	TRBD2	CASSRTSGAYNEQFF	TGCGCCAGCAGCAGAACTAGCGGGGCCTACAATGAGCAGTTCTTC
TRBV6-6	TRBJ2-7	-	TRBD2	CASSHGRGEQYF	TGTGCCAGCAGCCACGGGAGGGGCGAGCAGTACTTC
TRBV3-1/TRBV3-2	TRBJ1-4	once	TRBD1	CASSQDFAGGREKLFF	TGTGCCAGCAGCCAAGATTTTGCAGGGGGGCGGGAAAAACTGTTTTTT
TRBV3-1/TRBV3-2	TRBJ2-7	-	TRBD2	CASSHRLAGEYEQYF	TGTGCCAGCAGCCATAGACTAGCGGGGGAATACGAGCAGTACTTC
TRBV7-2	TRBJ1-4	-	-	CASSLFPEKNEKLFF	TGTGCCAGCAGCTTATTCCCAGAAAAGAATGAAAAACTGTTTTTT
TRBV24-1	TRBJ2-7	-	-	CATSDSTDSPVIRQYF	TGTGCCACCAGTGATTCTACGGACAGCCCAGTAATAAGGCAGTACTTC
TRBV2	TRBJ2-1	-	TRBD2	CASRWGGYNEQFF	TGTGCCAGCAGGTGGGGGGGTTACAATGAGCAGTTCTTC
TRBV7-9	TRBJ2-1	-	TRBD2	CASSLGGNNDNEQFF	TGTGCCAGCAGCTTGGGGGGGAATAATGACAATGAGCAGTTCTTC
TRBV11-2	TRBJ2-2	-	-	CASSSRSAGELFF	TGTGCCAGCAGCTCCCGATCGGCCGGGGAGCTGTTTTTT
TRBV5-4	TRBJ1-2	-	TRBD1	CASSPGQGAYGYTF	TGTGCCAGCAGCCCCGGACAGGGGGCGTATGGCTACACCTTC
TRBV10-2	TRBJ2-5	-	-	CATSRRRWQETQYF	TGCGCCACGTCGCGGAGAAGGTGGCAAGAGACCCAGTACTTC
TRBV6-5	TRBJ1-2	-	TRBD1	CASRETGDPDYGYTF	TGTGCCAGCAGGGAGACAGGGGATCCGGACTATGGCTACACCTTC
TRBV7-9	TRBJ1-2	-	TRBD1	CASSSSGQAETNYGYTF	TGTGCCAGCAGCTCCTCTGGACAGGCCGAAACTAACTATGGCTACACCTTC
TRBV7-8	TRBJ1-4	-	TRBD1	CASSPGQGDEKLFF	TGTGCCAGCAGCCCGGGACAGGGAGATGAAAAACTGTTTTTT
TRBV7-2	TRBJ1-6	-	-	CASCNPDSSPLHF	TGTGCCAGCTGCAATCCGGACAGTTCACCCCTCCACTTT
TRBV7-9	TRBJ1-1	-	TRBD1	CASSFRQGPQERAFF	TGTGCCAGCAGCTTCCGACAGGGCCCGCAAGAAAGGGCTTTCTTT
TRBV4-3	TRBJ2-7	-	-	CASSQDWRVGGYEQYF	TGCGCCAGCAGCCAAGACTGGCGAGTAGGGGGCTACGAGCAGTACTTC
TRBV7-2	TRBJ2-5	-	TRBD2	CASSYPSGGAETQYF	TGTGCCAGCAGCTACCCTAGCGGGGGGGCGGAGACCCAGTACTTC
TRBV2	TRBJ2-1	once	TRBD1	CASSPGQRKEQFF	TGTGCCAGCAGTCCGGGACAGCGTAAAGAGCAGTTCTTC
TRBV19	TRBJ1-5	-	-	CASSASDGDNQPQHF	TGTGCCAGTAGTGCCTCGGACGGGGACAATCAGCCCCAGCATTTT
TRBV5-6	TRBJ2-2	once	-	CAGSTGLLTGELFF	TGTGCCGGCAGCACTGGACTTTTAACCGGGGAGCTGTTTTTT
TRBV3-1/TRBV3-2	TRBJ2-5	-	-	CASSQGLGESETQYF	TGTGCCAGCAGCCAAGGACTAGGGGAATCTGAGACCCAGTACTTC
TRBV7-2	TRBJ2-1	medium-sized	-	CASSLLRVSYNEQFF	TGTGCCAGCAGCTTACTCAGGGTTTCCTACAATGAGCAGTTCTTC
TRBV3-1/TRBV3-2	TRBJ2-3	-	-	CASSGLAGADTQYF	TGTGCCAGCAGCGGACTCGCCGGGGCAGATACGCAGTATTTT
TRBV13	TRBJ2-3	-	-	CASSLGADSTDTQYF	TGTGCCAGCAGCTTAGGGGCGGATAGCACAGATACGCAGTATTTT
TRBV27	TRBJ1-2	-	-	CASSTNREYGYTF	TGTGCCAGCAGCACTAACAGGGAGTACGGCTACACCTTC
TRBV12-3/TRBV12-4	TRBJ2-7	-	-	CASAPAKNEQYF	TGTGCCAGCGCCCCAGCGAAGAACGAGCAGTACTTC
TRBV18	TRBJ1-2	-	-	CASSPRGGENYGYTF	TGTGCCAGCTCACCTCGGGGGGGCGAGAACTATGGCTACACCTTC
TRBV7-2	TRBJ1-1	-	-	CASSLGRGPGGTEAFF	TGTGCCAGCAGCTTAGGAAGGGGTCCGGGTGGCACTGAAGCTTTCTTT
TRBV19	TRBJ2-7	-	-	CASSIFADTYEQYF	TGTGCCAGTAGTATTTTTGCGGATACCTACGAGCAGTACTTC
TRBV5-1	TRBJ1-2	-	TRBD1	CASSLDRDRGFLNYGYTF	TGCGCCAGCAGCTTGGACCGGGACAGGGGCTTTCTCAACTATGGCTACACCTTC
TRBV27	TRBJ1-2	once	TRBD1	CASSVGTGPKGYGYTF	TGTGCCAGCAGTGTCGGGACAGGGCCAAAGGGCTATGGCTACACCTTC
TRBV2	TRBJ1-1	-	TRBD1	CASGQGSVNTEAFF	TGTGCCAGTGGACAGGGTAGTGTGAACACTGAAGCTTTCTTT
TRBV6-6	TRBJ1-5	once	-	CASSSFQEPQHF	TGTGCCAGCAGTTCCTTTCAGGAGCCCCAGCATTTT
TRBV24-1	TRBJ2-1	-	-	CATRDSSYNEQFF	TGTGCCACCAGGGACAGTTCCTACAATGAGCAGTTCTTC
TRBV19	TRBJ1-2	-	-	CASSFPGSGGYTF	TGTGCCAGTAGTTTCCCGGGGTCTGGGGGCTACACCTTC
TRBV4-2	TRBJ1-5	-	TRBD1	CASSQTLGTGGNQPQHF	TGTGCCAGCAGCCAAACCCTCGGGACAGGGGGCAATCAGCCCCAGCATTTT
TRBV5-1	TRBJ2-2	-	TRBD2	CASRPSGGTTGELFF	TGCGCCAGCAGGCCTAGCGGGGGAACTACCGGGGAGCTGTTTTTT
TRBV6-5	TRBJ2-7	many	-	CASSPGLGFEQYF	TGTGCCAGCAGCCCGGGTTTGGGTTTCGAGCAGTACTTC
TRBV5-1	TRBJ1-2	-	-	CASSLSRDYGYTF	TGCGCCAGCAGCTTAAGCAGGGACTATGGCTACACCTTC
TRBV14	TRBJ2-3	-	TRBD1	CASSQTTHYRGLTDTQYF	TGTGCCAGCAGCCAGACTACCCACTACAGGGGGCTCACAGATACGCAGTATTTT
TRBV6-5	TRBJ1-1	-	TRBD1	CASKRDSPFEAFF	TGTGCCAGCAAACGGGACAGTCCATTTGAAGCTTTCTTT
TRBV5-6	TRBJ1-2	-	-	CASSLADYGYTF	TGTGCCAGCAGCTTGGCCGACTATGGCTACACCTTC
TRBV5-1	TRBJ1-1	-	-	CASSWGLEGLENTEAFF	TGCGCCAGCAGCTGGGGACTGGAAGGGTTGGAGAACACTGAAGCTTTCTTT
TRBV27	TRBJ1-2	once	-	CASRPAGEGYGYTF	TGTGCCAGCAGACCGGCGGGGGAAGGGTATGGCTACACCTTC
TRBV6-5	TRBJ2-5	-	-	CASSYNRAQYF	TGTGCCAGCAGTTATAACCGGGCCCAGTACTTC